Sequencing of this T cell receptor (beta chain) was carried out in a study of a mutant IDH1 vaccine in newly diagnosed glioma. Study background: Most patients had radiochemotherapy with temozolomide before enrollment; others had one alone.

The time point is: baseline, week 1 (first vaccination visit). Described treatment: pre-vaccination baseline after standard-of-care therapy. Donors' newly diagnosed IDH1-mutant WHO grade 3 or 4 astrocytomas lacked nuclear ATRX. V shed 0 bases and J shed 0 bases, with 9 bases lying between them. The CDR3 runs 16 residues. Germline loops: CDR1 SGHTA, CDR2 FQGNSA. Data came from immunoSEQ multiplex PCR; TCRdb stores just in-frame clones and leaves some out. The sample lists approximately 70,000 clones, roughly 78% seen once, with around 8.5% in the top ten. Here the sequenced sample was PBMCs, taken from a glioma patient treated with radiotherapy, temozolomide or both. The J gene is TRBJ2-1, the V gene TRBV7-2; D perhaps matches TRBD1 (6 bases). The source is a man aged 45-65 years with glioma. The CDR3 here is CASSLAGTSSYNEQFF. The CDR3 DNA is TGTGCCAGCAGCTTAGCCGGGACAAGCTCCTACAATGAGCAGTTCTTC.